This TCR beta chain was recovered during a study of cytomegalovirus exposure and HLA in healthy donors. The CDR3 totals 17 residues. The junction had 9 bases not matched to a gene; V was cut back by 6 bases and J by 0 bases. Germline lookup yields CDR1 ENHRY and CDR2 SYGVKD. This PCR relied on a set of 60 Vbeta primers and 13 Jbeta primers. Here immunoSEQ multiplex PCR was the method, and the copy in TCRdb shows in-frame clones only, minus some. The profile shows under 85,000 clones, 80% of them singletons. Regarding the study as a whole: Associated with cytomegalovirus, according to the listing, were around 160 TCR beta chains.

This clone was observed once. Its specificity is unknown. Sequenced sample: PBMCs. The receptor was isolated from a woman in her 30s in good health and CMV-seronegative. The chain has TRBV10-3 and TRBJ2-2, with TRBD1 matching 8 bases. CDR3 in amino acids: CAIRATGAPTNTGELFF. As DNA, the CDR3 is TGTGCCATCAGGGCGACAGGGGCGCCCACGAACACCGGGGAGCTGTTTTTT.